Detailed here is one T cell receptor (beta chain). V shed 0 bases and J 2 bases; nucleotides not matched to a gene: 9. The CDR3 is made up of 17 amino acids. Germline CDR1 and CDR2: LGHNA and YNFKEQ. Repertoires were generated with immunoSEQ multiplex PCR, while TCRdb's copy carries only in-frame clones and drops some. The table shows 80,000 to 95,000 clones, with 85% occurring only once. This sample was taken from a study of blood T cell repertoires in COVID-19. Study information: Samples came from the United States, Italy and Spain, spanning acute and convalescent COVID-19. PBMCs, B-cell-depleted T cells, or T cells were the source of the cDNA or gDNA that made up the material.

The genes are TRBV4-2 and TRBJ2-7; TRBD2 agrees at 8 bases. The TCR comes from an older man with acute or convalescent COVID-19. The sample comprised peripheral blood. CDR3 nucleotides: TGTGCCAGCAGCCAAGAGCCGGCGGGAGGCCCACCCTACGAGCAGTACTTC. It yields the protein CASSQEPAGGPPYEQYF.